Listed here is a single T cell receptor (beta chain). This clone was picked up a small number of times. Its antigen is unknown. Because this receptor comes from a mouse, its gene names and germline sequences follow the mouse reference. Pooled mouse cutaneous lymph node cells were stained for CD4, CD8alpha, NKG2D, NKG2ACE and other markers and were then sorted on a BD Influx. The record originates from a study of CD8+ T cells in alopecia areata (dated by TCRdb to 2016 to 2019). Study-level background: Skin from C3H/HeJ donors with spontaneous alopecia (about 6-12 months old) was grafted onto female C3H/HeJ recipients aged roughly 7-11 weeks. Scalp clonality was compared among normal scalp (n=4), patchy alopecia areata scalp (n=8), and alopecia totalis/universalis scalp (n=8). RNA was extracted with the PAXgene miRNA kit for fixed scalp, the miRNeasy kit for PBMCs, and the RNeasy kit for mouse skin. To study T cell clonal expansion in alopecia areata, the researchers applied high-throughput TCRbeta sequencing to both the C3H/HeJ mouse model and human patients. Amplification of TCRbeta CDR3 regions was done by immunoSEQ multiplex PCR using 35 Vbeta forward primers and 13 Jbeta reverse primers. In humans, TCRbeta sequencing was performed on scalp tissue and on sorted CD4+ and CD8+ peripheral blood T cells from healthy controls and from patients with patchy or totalis/universalis alopecia areata. What the authors observed across the whole study: Shared TCR sequences between patients were less evident than in mice, which may be partly attributable to HLA diversity in the patient population. Lesional scalp, especially in alopecia totalis/universalis, showed higher clonality and more expanded CD8+ clones than normal scalp, suggesting antigenic drive. Resident alphabeta T cells in normal human skin are also sequenced, complicating scalp TCR repertoire analysis, unlike mouse skin dominated by gammadelta T cells.

Receptor libraries were prepared by the immunoSEQ multiplex PCR assay. RNA was extracted from all samples and reverse transcribed into cDNA, which served as template for TCR sequencing. SuperScript III was used to make first-strand cDNA, primed with a 2:1 mix of oligo-dT and random hexamers. Amplification bias was assessed with a synthetic immune receptor repertoire, and residual bias was removed computationally. Libraries were sequenced on Illumina HiSeq using 60 bp reads that covered the CDR3 and were read from J toward V. In the paper's pipeline: After raw reads were preprocessed to remove errors, the CDR3 was defined following IMGT conventions as running from the conserved cysteine to phenylalanine. Clonality was computed by normalizing Shannon entropy by log2 of the number of productive unique TCRs and subtracting the result from 1. Whether scalp clones were CD4 or CD8 was inferred by matching scalp TCRbeta sequences against CD4 and CD8 repertoires sorted from blood. This immuneACCESS table, as held by TCRdb, lists in-frame sequences with V and J called but not all clones. Of the missing ones, under half trace to an unresolved V gene in checked studies; the others have no known cause. V and J calls plus clone size are reproduced from that table; the DNA served to infer D and trimming. This sample is represented by 250,000 or so clones, with no singletons among them. The ten biggest clones cover 1.2% of the sample.

What was sequenced was CD4+ T cells sorted from a lymph node. The source is a C3H/HeJ mouse with alopecia areata. Mice in this strain carry MHC haplotype H2-k.

Incomplete CDR3 DNA: TGTGCCAGCGGGATGGGGGTCCAAGAC. Translation gives CASGMGVQD. The whole CDR3 protein reads CASGMGVQDTQYF. This chain is built from TRBV13-2 and TRBJ2-5; a tentative D call is TRBD2 (6 bases match). The read ends 4 residues before the CDR3 terminus; that terminus is restored from the germline J gene. Between the V and J ends, shortened by 5 bases and 2 bases respectively, the junction contains 9 bases. Based on the germline V gene (reference sequence), the CDR1 and CDR2 sequences are NNHNN and SYGAGS. The CDR3 covers 13 residues, taking in both the cysteine and the phenylalanine. The CDR3 was read in part: 27 bases, with the frame set at base 1.